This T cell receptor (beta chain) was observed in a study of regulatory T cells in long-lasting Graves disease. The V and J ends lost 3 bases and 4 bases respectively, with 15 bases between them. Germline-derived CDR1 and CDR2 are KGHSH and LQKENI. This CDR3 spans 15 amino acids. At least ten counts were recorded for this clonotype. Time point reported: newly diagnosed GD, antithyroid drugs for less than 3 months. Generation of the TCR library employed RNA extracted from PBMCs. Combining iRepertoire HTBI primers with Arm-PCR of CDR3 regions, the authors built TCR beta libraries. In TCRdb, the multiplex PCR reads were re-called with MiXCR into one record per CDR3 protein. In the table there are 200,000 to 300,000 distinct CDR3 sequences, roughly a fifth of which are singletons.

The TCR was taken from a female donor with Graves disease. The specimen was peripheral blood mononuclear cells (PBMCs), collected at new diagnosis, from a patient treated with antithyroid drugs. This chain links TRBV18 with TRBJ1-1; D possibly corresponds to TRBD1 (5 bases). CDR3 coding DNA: TGTGCCAGCTCACCGAGCGCCGGGGGAGGCACTGAAGCTTTCTTT. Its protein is CASSPSAGGGTEAFF.